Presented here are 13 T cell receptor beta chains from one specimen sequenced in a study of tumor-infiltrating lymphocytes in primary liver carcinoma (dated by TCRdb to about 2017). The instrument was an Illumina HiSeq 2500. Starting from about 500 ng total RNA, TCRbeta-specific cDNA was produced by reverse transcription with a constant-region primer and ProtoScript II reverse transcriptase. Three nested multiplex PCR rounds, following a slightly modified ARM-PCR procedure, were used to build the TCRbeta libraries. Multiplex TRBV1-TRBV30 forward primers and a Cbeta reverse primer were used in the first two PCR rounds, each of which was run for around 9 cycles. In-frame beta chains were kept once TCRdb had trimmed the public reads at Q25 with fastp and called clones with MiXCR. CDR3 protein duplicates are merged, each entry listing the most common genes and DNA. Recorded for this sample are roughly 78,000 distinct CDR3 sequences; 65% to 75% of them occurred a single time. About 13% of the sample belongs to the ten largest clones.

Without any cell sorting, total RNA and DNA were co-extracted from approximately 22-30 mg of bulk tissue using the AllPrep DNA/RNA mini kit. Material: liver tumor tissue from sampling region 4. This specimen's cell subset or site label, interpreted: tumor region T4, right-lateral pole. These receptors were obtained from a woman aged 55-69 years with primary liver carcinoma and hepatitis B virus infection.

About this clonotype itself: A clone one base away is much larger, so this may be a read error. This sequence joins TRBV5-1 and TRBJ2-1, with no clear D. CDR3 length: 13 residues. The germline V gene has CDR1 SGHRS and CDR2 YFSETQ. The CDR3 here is CASSIRSYNEQSF. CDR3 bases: TGCGCCAGCAGCATCCGCTCCTACAATGAGCAGTCCTTC. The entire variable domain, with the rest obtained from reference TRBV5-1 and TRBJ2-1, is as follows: KAGVTQTPRYLIKTRGQQVTLSCSPISGHRSVSWYQQTPGQGLQFLFEYFSETQRNKGNFPGRFSGRQFSNSRSEMNVSTLELGDSALYLCASSIRSYNEQSFGPGTRLTVL.

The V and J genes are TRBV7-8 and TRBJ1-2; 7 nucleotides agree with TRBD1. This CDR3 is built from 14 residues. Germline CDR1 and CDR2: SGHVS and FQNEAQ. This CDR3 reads CGSSLEDRVRGYTF. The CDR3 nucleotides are TGTGGTAGCAGCTTAGAAGACAGGGTTCGTGGCTACACCTTC.

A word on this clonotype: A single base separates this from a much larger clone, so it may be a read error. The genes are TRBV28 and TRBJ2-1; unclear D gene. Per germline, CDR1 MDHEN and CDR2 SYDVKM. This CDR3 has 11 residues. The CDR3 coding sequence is TGTGCCAGCAGTACCTACTATGAGCAGTTCTTC. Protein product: CASSTYYEQFF.

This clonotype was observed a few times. The CDR3: CASGETGGGSYGYTF. CDR3 coding DNA: TGTGCCAGCGGGGAAACGGGGGGGGGTTCCTATGGCTACACCTTC. This chain joins TRBV28 and TRBJ1-2, with D possibly being TRBD1 (5 bases). The CDR3 contains 15 residues. The germline gives CDR1 MDHEN, CDR2 SYDVKM. V lost 8 bases, J lost 4 bases, and 20 bases lay in between.

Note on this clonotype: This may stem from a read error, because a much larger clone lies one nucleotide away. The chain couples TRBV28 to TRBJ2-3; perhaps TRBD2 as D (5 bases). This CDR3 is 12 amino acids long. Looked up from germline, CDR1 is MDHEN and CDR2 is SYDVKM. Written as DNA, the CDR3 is TGTGCCAGCAGCACCGTCGGGGATATGCAGTATTTT. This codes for CASSTVGDMQYF.

The CDR3 nucleotides are TGTGCCAGCAGCTTTCCGGGATTATGGGACAATGAGGGGTTCTTC. This codes for CASSFPGLWDNEGFF. This chain joins TRBV11-2 and TRBJ2-1; tentatively, D is TRBD1 (6 bases). CDR1 is SGHAT and CDR2 is FQNNGV in the germline V gene. The ends were cut back, 3 bases at V and 15 bases at J, with 24 bases in the middle. The CDR3 contains 15 residues.

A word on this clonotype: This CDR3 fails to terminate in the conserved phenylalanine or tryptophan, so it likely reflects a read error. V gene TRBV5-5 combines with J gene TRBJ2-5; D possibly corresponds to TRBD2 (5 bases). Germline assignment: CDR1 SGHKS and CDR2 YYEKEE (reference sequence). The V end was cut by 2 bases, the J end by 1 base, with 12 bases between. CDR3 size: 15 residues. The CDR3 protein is CASSFGLISQETQYL. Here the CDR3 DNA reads TGTGCCAGCAGCTTTGGACTCATTAGCCAAGAGACCCAGTACCTC.

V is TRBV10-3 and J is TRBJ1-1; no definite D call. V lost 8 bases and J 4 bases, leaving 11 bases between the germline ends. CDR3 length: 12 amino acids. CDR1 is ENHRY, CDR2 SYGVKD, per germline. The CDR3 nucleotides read TGTGCCATCCGGACTCGGGGCACTGAAGCTTTCTTT. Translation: CAIRTRGTEAFF.

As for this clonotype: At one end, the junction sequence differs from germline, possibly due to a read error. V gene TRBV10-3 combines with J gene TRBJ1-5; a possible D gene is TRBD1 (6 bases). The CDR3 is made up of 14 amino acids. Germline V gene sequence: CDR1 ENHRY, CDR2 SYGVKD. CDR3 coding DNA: TGTGCTATCAGTGATTGGGGGCGAGGGCAGCCCCATCATTTT. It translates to CAISDWGRGQPHHF.

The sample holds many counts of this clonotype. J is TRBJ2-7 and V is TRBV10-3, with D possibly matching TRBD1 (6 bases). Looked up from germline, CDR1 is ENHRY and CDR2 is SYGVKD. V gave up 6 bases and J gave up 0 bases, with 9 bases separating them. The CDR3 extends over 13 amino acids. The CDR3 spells CAIRGQSSYEQYF. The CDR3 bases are TGTGCCATCAGAGGACAGAGCTCCTACGAGCAGTACTTC.

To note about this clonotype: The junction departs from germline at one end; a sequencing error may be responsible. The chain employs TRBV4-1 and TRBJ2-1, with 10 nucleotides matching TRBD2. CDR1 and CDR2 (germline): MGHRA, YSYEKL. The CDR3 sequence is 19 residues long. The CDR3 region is CVSSQLMVQREGLNNEEFF. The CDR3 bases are TGCGTCAGCAGCCAACTTATGGTCCAGCGGGAGGGCCTGAACAATGAGGAGTTCTTC.

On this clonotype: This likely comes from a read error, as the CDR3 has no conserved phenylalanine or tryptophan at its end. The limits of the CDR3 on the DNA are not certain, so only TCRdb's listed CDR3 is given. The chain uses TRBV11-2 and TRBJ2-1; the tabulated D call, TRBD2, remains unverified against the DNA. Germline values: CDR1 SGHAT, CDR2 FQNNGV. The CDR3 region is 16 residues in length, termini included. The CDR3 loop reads CASSPGLTGDYNERFY.

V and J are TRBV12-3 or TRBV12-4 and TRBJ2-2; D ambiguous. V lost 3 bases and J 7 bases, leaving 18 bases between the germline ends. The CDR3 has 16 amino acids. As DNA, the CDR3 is TGTGCCAGCAGTTTTGCCCGTCGGCTCAATATCGGGGAGCTGTTTTTT. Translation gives CASSFARRLNIGELFF.